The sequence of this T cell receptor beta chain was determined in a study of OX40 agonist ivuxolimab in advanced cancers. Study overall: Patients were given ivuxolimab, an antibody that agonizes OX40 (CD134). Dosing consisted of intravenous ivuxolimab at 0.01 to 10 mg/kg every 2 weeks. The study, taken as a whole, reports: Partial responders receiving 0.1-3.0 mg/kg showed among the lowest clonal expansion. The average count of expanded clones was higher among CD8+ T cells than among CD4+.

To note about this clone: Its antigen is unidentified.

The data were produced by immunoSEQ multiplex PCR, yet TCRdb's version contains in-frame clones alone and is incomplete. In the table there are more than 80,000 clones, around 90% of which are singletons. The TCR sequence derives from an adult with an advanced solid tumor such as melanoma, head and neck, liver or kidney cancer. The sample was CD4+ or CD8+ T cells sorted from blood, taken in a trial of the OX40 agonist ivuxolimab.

CDR3 amino acids: CASSLAGREYGYTF. In DNA form, the CDR3 reads TGTGCCAGCAGCTTGGCCGGCAGGGAATATGGCTACACCTTC. This chain joins TRBV5-4 and TRBJ1-2, with D possibly being TRBD1 (5 bases). Germline V gene data show CDR1 as SGHNT and CDR2 as YYREEE (reference sequence). Trimming removed 0 bases at V and 5 bases at J, with 11 bases between. This CDR3 region has 14 residues.